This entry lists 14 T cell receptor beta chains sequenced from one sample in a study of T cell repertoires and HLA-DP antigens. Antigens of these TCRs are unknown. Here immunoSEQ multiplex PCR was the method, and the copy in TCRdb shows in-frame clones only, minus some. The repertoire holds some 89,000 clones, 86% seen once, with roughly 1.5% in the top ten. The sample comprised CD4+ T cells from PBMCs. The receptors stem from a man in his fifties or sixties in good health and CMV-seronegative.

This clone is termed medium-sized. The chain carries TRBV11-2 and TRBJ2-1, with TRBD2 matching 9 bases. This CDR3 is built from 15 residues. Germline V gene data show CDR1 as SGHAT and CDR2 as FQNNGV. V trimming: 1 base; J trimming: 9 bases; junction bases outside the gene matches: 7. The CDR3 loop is CASSLAAGGPFEQFF. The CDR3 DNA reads TGTGCCAGCAGCTTAGCGGCGGGAGGGCCTTTTGAGCAGTTCTTC.

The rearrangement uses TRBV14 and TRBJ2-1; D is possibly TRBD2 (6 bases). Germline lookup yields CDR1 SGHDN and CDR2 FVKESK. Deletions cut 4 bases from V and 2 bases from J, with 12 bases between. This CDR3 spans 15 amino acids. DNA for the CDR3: TGTGCCAGCAGCCCTGGACTAATGACCTACAATGAGCAGTTCTTC. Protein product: CASSPGLMTYNEQFF.

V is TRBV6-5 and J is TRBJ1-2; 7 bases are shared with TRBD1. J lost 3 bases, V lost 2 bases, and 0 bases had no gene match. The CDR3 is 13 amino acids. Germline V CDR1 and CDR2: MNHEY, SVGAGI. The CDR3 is CASSYGTDYGYTF. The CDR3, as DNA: TGTGCCAGCAGTTACGGGACAGACTATGGCTACACCTTC.

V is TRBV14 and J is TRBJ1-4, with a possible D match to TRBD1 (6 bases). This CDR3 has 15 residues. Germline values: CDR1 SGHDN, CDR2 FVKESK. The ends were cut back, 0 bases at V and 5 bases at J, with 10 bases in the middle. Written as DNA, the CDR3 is TGTGCCAGCAGCCAAGATCGGGGGGCGAATGAAAAACTGTTTTTT. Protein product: CASSQDRGANEKLFF.

For the CDR3, the DNA is TGTGCCATGGGACTTTCAATACGGGATACGCAGTATTTT. It specifies CAMGLSIRDTQYF. The V gene is TRBV10-3, the J gene TRBJ2-3, with a possible D match to TRBD2 (6 bases). The germline V and J ends were trimmed by 9 bases and 6 bases, with 16 bases remaining between them. The CDR3 covers 13 residues. Germline assignment: CDR1 ENHRY and CDR2 SYGVKD.

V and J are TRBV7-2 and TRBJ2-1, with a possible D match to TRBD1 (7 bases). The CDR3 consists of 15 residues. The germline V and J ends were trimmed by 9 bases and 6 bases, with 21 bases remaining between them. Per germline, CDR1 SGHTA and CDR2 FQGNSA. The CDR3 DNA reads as TGTGCCAGTAACAACCGACAGGGAGGTGGCAATGAGCAGTTCTTC. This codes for CASNNRQGGGNEQFF.

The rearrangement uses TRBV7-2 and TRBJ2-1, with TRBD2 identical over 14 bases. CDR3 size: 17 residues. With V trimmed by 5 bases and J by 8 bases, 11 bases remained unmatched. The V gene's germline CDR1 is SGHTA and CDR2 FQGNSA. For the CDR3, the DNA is TGTGCCAGCAGCCCAGGACTAGCGGGAGGAGGAGGCGATGAGCAGTTCTTC. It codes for CASSPGLAGGGGDEQFF.

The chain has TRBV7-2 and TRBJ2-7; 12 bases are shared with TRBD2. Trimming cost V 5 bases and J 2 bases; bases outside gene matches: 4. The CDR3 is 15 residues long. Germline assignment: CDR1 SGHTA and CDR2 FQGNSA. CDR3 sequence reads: CASSQTSGGPYEQYF. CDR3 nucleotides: TGTGCCAGCAGCCAGACTAGCGGGGGTCCCTACGAGCAGTACTTC.

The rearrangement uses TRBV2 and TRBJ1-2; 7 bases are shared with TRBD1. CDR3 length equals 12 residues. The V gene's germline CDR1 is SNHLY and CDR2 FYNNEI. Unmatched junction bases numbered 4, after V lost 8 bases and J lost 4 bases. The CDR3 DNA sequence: TGTGCCAGCGGAGCAGGGGGCTATGGCTACACCTTC. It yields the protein CASGAGGYGYTF.

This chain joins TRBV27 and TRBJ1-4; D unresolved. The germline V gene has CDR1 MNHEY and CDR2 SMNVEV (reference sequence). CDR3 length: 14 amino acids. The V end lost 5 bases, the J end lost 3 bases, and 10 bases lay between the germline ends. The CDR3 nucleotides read TGTGCCAGCAGTACCGGGAGACCTAATGAAAAACTGTTTTTT. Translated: CASSTGRPNEKLFF. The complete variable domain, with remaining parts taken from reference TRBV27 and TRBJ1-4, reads EAQVTQNPRYLITVTGKKLTVTCSQNMNHEYMSWYRQDPGLGLRQIYYSMNVEVTDKGDVPEGYKVSRKEKRNFPLILESPSPNQTSLYFCASSTGRPNEKLFFGSGTQLSVL.

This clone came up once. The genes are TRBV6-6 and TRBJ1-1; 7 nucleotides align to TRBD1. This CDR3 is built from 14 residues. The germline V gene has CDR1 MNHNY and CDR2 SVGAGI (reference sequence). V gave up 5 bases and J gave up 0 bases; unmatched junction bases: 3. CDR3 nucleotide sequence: TGTGCCAGCAGTCGCGACAGGGTGAACACTGAAGCTTTCTTT. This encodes CASSRDRVNTEAFF.

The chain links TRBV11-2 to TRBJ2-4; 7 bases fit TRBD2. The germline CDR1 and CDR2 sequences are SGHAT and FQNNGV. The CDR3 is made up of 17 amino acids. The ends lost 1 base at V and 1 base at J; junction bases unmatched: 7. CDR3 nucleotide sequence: TGTGCCAGCAGCTTAGGCGGGGGATCCATTGCCAAAAACATTCAGTACTTC. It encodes CASSLGGGSIAKNIQYF. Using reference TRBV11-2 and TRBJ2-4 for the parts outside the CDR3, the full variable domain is EAGVAQSPRYKIIEKRQSVAFWCNPISGHATLYWYQQILGQGPKLLIQFQNNGVVDDSQLPKDRFSAERLKGVDSTLKIQPAKLEDSAVYLCASSLGGGSIAKNIQYFGAGTRLSVL.

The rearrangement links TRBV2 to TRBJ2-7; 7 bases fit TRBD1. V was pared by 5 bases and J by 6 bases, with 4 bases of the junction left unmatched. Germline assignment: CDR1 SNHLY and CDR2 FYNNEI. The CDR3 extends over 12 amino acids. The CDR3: CASSSYRGEQYF. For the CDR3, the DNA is TGTGCCAGCAGTAGCTACAGGGGCGAGCAGTACTTC.

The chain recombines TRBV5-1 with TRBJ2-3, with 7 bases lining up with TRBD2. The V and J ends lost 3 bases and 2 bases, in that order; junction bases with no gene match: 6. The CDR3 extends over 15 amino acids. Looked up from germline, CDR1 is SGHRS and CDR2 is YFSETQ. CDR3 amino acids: CASSSAGVITDTQYF. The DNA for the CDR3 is TGCGCCAGCAGCTCGGCGGGGGTCATCACAGATACGCAGTATTTT. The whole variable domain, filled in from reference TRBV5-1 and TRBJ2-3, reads KAGVTQTPRYLIKTRGQQVTLSCSPISGHRSVSWYQQTPGQGLQFLFEYFSETQRNKGNFPGRFSGRQFSNSRSEMNVSTLELGDSALYLCASSSAGVITDTQYFGPGTRLTVL.